This T cell receptor (beta chain) was sequenced for a study of cytomegalovirus exposure and HLA in healthy donors. PCR involved 60 Vbeta and 13 Jbeta primers. The method was immunoSEQ multiplex PCR; TCRdb's version includes in-frame clones alone and lacks a portion of them. The sample includes around 160,000 clones, around 80% of them seen just once. This clone was observed a single time. V was clipped by 1 base and J by 1 base, with 6 bases between them. The length of the CDR3 is 14 residues. Germline V gene sequence: CDR1 MNHEY, CDR2 SVGAGI. The chain carries TRBV6-5 and TRBJ2-3, with D hard to call. The sample was PBMCs. This TCR was recovered from a male donor in good health and CMV-seronegative. The CDR3 DNA reads as TGTGCCAGCAGTTACTACAGCCGCACAGATACGCAGTATTTT. Translation: CASSYYSRTDTQYF.